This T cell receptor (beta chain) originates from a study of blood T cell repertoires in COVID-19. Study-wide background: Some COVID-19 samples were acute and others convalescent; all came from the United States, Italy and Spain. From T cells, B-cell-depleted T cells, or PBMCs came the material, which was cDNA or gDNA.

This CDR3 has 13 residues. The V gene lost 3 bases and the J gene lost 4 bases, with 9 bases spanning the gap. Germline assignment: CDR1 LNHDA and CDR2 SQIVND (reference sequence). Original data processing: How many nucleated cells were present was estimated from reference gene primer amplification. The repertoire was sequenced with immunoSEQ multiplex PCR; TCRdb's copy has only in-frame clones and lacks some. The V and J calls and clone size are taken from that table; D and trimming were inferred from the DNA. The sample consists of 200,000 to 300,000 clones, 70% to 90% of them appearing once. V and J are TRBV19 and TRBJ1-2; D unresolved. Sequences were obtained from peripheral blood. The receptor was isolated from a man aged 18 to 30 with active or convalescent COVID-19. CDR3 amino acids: CASSINSIYGYTF. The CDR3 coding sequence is TGTGCCAGTAGTATCAACAGCATCTATGGCTACACCTTC.